These T cell receptor beta chains were read from a single sample in a study of T-cell reconstitution after alpha-beta-depleted transplantation in children. TCRdb reprocessed the PCR reads with MiXCR, giving one entry per CDR3 protein. The table records 250,000 to 300,000 distinct CDR3 sequences, over 8% of them present only once. The sequenced sample was PBMCs from the stem cell graft donor, obtained from the stem cell graft. These receptors came from a human donor who donated a stem cell graft to a child with SCID. CDR3s include the opening cysteine and the closing phenylalanine or tryptophan. Each record gives: J gene, clone size, D gene, V gene, CDR3 protein, CDR3 DNA. A D gene is named only where the DNA matches it firmly. Only part of the rows carry a size: once, few, many, or a class if the clone is expanded.

>TRBJ2-7|many|NA|TRBV9
CASSGGGVDEQYF
TGTGCCAGCAGCGGCGGGGGCGTGGACGAGCAGTACTTC
>TRBJ2-1|few|NA|TRBV4-1
CASSHAPRADSYNEQFF
TGCGCCAGCAGCCATGCACCAAGGGCAGATTCCTACAATGAGCAGTTCTTC
>TRBJ1-1|few|NA|TRBV7-9
CASSLAAGTEAFF
TGTGCCAGCAGCTTAGCCGCGGGGACTGAAGCTTTCTTT
>TRBJ2-2|NA|NA|TRBV7-6
CASSLGAGSTGELFF
TGTGCCAGCAGCCTGGGGGCAGGGTCTACCGGGGAGCTGTTTTTT
>TRBJ1-2|many|NA|TRBV28
CASTKPPNNYGYTF
TGTGCCAGCACCAAACCCCCCAATAACTATGGCTACACCTTC
>TRBJ1-6|NA|TRBD1|TRBV7-3
CASSPTGQGNSPPHF
TGTGCCAGCAGCCCCACGGGACAGGGGAATTCACCCCCCCACTTT
>TRBJ2-3|few|NA|TRBV7-9
CASSPAWAGRSTDTQYF
TGTGCCAGCAGTCCTGCCTGGGCGGGGCGTTCCACAGATACGCAGTATTTT
>TRBJ2-7|few|TRBD1|TRBV10-3
CAISTGTGTYEQYF
TGTGCCATCAGCACCGGGACAGGGACCTACGAGCAGTACTTC
>TRBJ1-2|NA|NA|TRBV7-6
CASRLSGDYGYTF
TGTGCCAGCAGGCTATCGGGGGACTATGGCTACACCTTC
>TRBJ1-1|NA|NA|TRBV20-1
CSARNSPMNTEAFF
TGCAGTGCTAGGAACAGCCCCATGAACACTGAAGCTTTCTTT
>TRBJ1-2|few|NA|TRBV2
CASSEARQGTPIYGYTF
TGTGCCAGCAGTGAAGCGCGGCAGGGGACGCCAATCTATGGCTACACCTTC
>TRBJ2-7|many|NA|TRBV7-9
CASSDRADYEQYF
TGTGCCAGCAGCGACCGGGCCGACTACGAGCAGTACTTC
>TRBJ1-1|many|NA|TRBV10-2
CASRLGQNEAFF
TGCGCCAGCAGACTAGGACAGAATGAAGCTTTCTTT
>TRBJ1-6|few|NA|TRBV10-3
CAISESGSRSSPLHF
TGTGCCATCAGTGAGTCCGGCAGTCGGAGTTCACCCCTCCACTTT
>TRBJ2-3|NA|NA|TRBV6-1
CASSDTGIDTQYF
TGTGCCAGCAGTGATACAGGGATAGATACGCAGTATTTT
>TRBJ1-2|NA|NA|TRBV12-3/TRBV12-4
CASTEGSRAHYGYTF
TGTGCCAGCACCGAGGGGTCCCGGGCCCACTATGGCTACACCTTC
>TRBJ2-7|many|NA|TRBV10-3
CAISEVATKGYEQYF
TGTGCCATCAGTGAGGTGGCGACCAAGGGCTACGAGCAGTACTTC
>TRBJ1-1|NA|NA|TRBV7-8
CASSLESVTEAFF
TGTGCCAGCAGCTTAGAGAGCGTCACTGAAGCTTTCTTT
>TRBJ1-1|few|NA|TRBV20-1
CSAIAGFTEAFF
TGCAGTGCTATCGCGGGGTTCACTGAAGCTTTCTTT
>TRBJ2-7|many|NA|TRBV18
CASSPPGLDGYEQYF
TGTGCCAGCTCACCACCGGGTTTGGACGGGTACGAGCAGTACTTC
>TRBJ2-4|many|NA|TRBV2
CASSDHSQPLAKNIQYF
TGTGCCAGCAGTGACCACAGCCAACCATTAGCCAAAAACATTCAGTACTTC
>TRBJ2-7|many|TRBD1|TRBV4-1
CASSQDRLLSYEQYF
TGCGCCAGCAGCCAGGACAGGTTACTCTCCTACGAGCAGTACTTC
>TRBJ2-3|many|NA|TRBV18
CASIPRLEADTQYF
TGTGCCAGCATCCCGCGGCTAGAGGCAGATACGCAGTATTTT
>TRBJ1-5|many|TRBD1|TRBV10-2
CASRDSLYQPQHF
TGCGCCAGCCGGGACAGCCTCTATCAGCCCCAGCATTTT
>TRBJ2-7|many|TRBD1|TRBV19
CASTTGQGNEQYF
TGTGCCAGTACCACAGGACAGGGTAACGAGCAGTACTTC
>TRBJ2-2|many|NA|TRBV29-1
CSAGRDTGELFF
TGCAGCGCGGGACGGGACACCGGGGAGCTGTTTTTT
>TRBJ1-4|NA|TRBD1|TRBV6-1
CASRKTGGEEKLFF
TGTGCCAGCAGAAAAACAGGGGGCGAAGAAAAACTGTTTTTT
>TRBJ2-1|many|TRBD2|TRBV29-1
CSGQGGWMYNEQFF
TGCAGCGGGCAGGGAGGGTGGATGTACAATGAGCAGTTCTTC
>TRBJ2-1|many|TRBD1|TRBV12-3/TRBV12-4
CASSPLQGKGEQFF
TGTGCCAGCAGTCCCCTACAGGGGAAGGGTGAGCAGTTCTTC
>TRBJ2-7|few|NA|TRBV20-1
CSARPSRSGSPYEQYF
TGCAGTGCTAGACCTTCCCGGTCCGGTTCTCCCTACGAGCAGTACTTC
>TRBJ1-1|NA|NA|TRBV20-1
CSARFSSGNTEAFF
TGCAGTGCTAGGTTTTCGAGCGGAAACACTGAAGCTTTCTTT
>TRBJ1-1|many|TRBD1|TRBV7-9
CASSRDRGNMNTEAFF
TGTGCCAGCAGCCGGGACAGGGGTAACATGAACACTGAAGCTTTCTTT
>TRBJ1-6|few|NA|TRBV20-1
CSAPNTGYNSPLHF
TGCAGTGCCCCGAATACAGGGTATAATTCACCCCTCCACTTT
>TRBJ1-1|few|TRBD1|TRBV12-3/TRBV12-4
CASSFSGGVSGTEAFF
TGTGCCAGCAGTTTTTCAGGGGGCGTCTCGGGCACTGAAGCTTTCTTT
>TRBJ1-1|NA|NA|TRBV7-8
CASSIARSVGVNTEAFF
TGTGCCAGCAGCATTGCCCGTTCAGTAGGGGTGAACACTGAAGCTTTCTTT
>TRBJ2-1|NA|TRBD1|TRBV6-1
CASRPGTGGYNEQFF
TGTGCCAGCAGACCTGGGACAGGGGGCTACAATGAGCAGTTCTTC
>TRBJ2-1|few|TRBD2|TRBV27
CASSQGLAGLEQFF
TGTGCCAGCAGTCAGGGACTAGCGGGGCTTGAGCAGTTCTTC
>TRBJ2-2|NA|NA|TRBV6-4
CASSDSGVPGELFF
TGTGCCAGCAGTGACTCCGGGGTTCCGGGGGAGCTGTTTTTT
>TRBJ1-4|NA|NA|TRBV2
CASLDRLSEKLFF
TGTGCCAGTTTGGACCGACTTAGTGAAAAACTGTTTTTT
>TRBJ1-5|NA|NA|TRBV27
CASSLQGGGQPQHF
TGTGCCAGCAGTTTACAGGGCGGAGGGCAGCCCCAGCATTTT
>TRBJ1-1|many|NA|TRBV5-1
CASSLGPGNTEAFF
TGCGCCAGCAGCTTGGGGCCTGGGAACACTGAAGCTTTCTTT
>TRBJ2-7|NA|NA|TRBV9
CASSVGYGSYEQYF
TGTGCCAGCAGCGTAGGTTACGGATCCTACGAGCAGTACTTC
>TRBJ1-1|few|NA|TRBV5-1
CASSLETRAINTEAFF
TGCGCCAGCAGCTTGGAAACTCGGGCCATCAACACTGAAGCTTTCTTT
>TRBJ1-2|many|TRBD1|TRBV6-5
CASSLTTGAFNYGYTF
TGTGCCAGCAGTCTTACGACAGGGGCATTTAACTATGGCTACACCTTC
>TRBJ2-1|many|TRBD1|TRBV4-1
CASSQAGDRSSYNEQFF
TGCGCCAGCAGCCAAGCCGGGGACAGGAGCTCCTACAATGAGCAGTTCTTC
>TRBJ2-1|few|NA|TRBV20-1
CSASKVLVGSEQFF
TGCAGTGCTAGTAAAGTGTTGGTCGGCAGTGAGCAGTTCTTC
>TRBJ2-5|NA|NA|TRBV5-1
CASSLRLEPLPVKYF
TGCGCCAGCAGCTTACGACTAGAACCCTTGCCGGTCAAGTACTTC
>TRBJ2-3|many|TRBD2|TRBV5-1
CASRLGLAGMTDTQYF
TGCGCCAGCAGGCTGGGACTAGCGGGGATGACAGATACGCAGTATTTT